There are a few counts of the clone carrying this TCR beta chain. The sample comes from a study of cytomegalovirus exposure and HLA in healthy donors. The PCR employed 60 Vbeta primers together with 13 Jbeta primers. Sequencing was performed with immunoSEQ multiplex PCR; in TCRdb, only in-frame clones are kept and a portion is missing. This table holds about 180,000 clones, about 79% found once. In germline, CDR1 is MRHNA, CDR2 SNTAGT. J gave up 4 bases and V 1 base, and 3 bases lay outside the gene matches. CDR3 length: 16 amino acids. The chain uses TRBV6-4 and TRBJ2-2, with 10 bases aligning to TRBD2. This TCR derives from a man aged 18 to 35 in good health and CMV-seronegative. The sequencing sample was made of PBMCs. CDR3 sequence reads: CASSDFSGRTTGELFF. CDR3 nucleotides: TGTGCCAGCAGTGACTTTAGCGGGAGGACCACCGGGGAGCTGTTTTTT.